The 14 T cell receptor beta chains given below trace back to one sample, sequenced in a study of CD8+CD57+ T cells in acquired aplastic anemia. Those patients picked for sequencing had displayed CD8+CD57+ cell expansion on flow cytometry. Genomic DNA served as template for TCR beta VDJ and CDR3 profiling. TCRdb analysed the reads with MiXCR anew, one entry per CDR3 protein. Among some 150,000 distinct CDR3 sequences listed, 70% to 75% were seen once. Material: sorted CD4+, CD8+, or CD8+CD57+ T cells (not recorded which) from PBMCs. All receptors come from a human donor with aplastic anemia.

The chain joins TRBV4-1 to TRBJ2-5, with 11 bases lining up with TRBD2. V dropped 2 bases and J dropped 0; count of bases not matched to a gene: 5. CDR1 MGHRA and CDR2 YSYEKL come from the germline V gene. The CDR3 extends over 17 amino acids. The CDR3 DNA reads as TGCGCCAGCAGCCAACGTCTAGCGGGGGGCCACCAAGAGACCCAGTACTTC. Protein: CASSQRLAGGHQETQYF.

V usage is TRBV7-2 and J usage is TRBJ1-2; 7 bases agree with TRBD1. The CDR3 is made up of 15 amino acids. V was clipped by 5 bases and J by 5 bases; unmatched bases: 11. Germline V lookup: CDR1 SGHTA, CDR2 FQGNSA. CDR3 DNA: TGTGCCAGCAGCGGATCGAGCAGGGGGATTTATGGCTACACCTTC. Amino acids: CASSGSSRGIYGYTF.

This clonotype has just a few counts. The chain has TRBV20-1 and TRBJ2-5, with TRBD1 as a possible D gene (7 bases). Germline V gene data show CDR1 as DFQATT and CDR2 as SNEGSKA (reference sequence). V lost 0 bases and J 6 bases, leaving 14 bases between the germline ends. The CDR3 sequence is 14 residues long. The CDR3 spells CSARDEEGAKTQYF. The CDR3 DNA sequence: TGCAGTGCTAGAGATGAGGAGGGGGCGAAGACCCAGTACTTC.

The chain couples TRBV10-1 to TRBJ2-7; maybe TRBD1 (5 bases). The CDR3 extends over 17 amino acids. The V gene lost 0 bases and the J gene lost 3 bases, with 18 bases spanning the gap. Germline assignment: CDR1 WNHNN and CDR2 SYGVQD (reference sequence). DNA of the CDR3: TGCGCCAGCAGTGAGTCGAAAGGTGCGACAGAGAGCTACGAGCAGTACTTC. Its protein is CASSESKGATESYEQYF.

V gene TRBV19 combines with J gene TRBJ1-6; D is possibly TRBD1 (6 bases). The germline gives CDR1 LNHDA, CDR2 SQIVND (reference sequence). This CDR3 has 16 residues. V gave up 2 bases and J gave up 5 bases, with 13 bases separating them. The CDR3 spells CASSILGTPDNSPLHF. CDR3 nucleotides: TGTGCCAGTAGTATACTCGGGACACCAGATAATTCACCCCTCCACTTT.

V usage is TRBV20-1 and J usage is TRBJ2-3, with TRBD2 identical over 7 bases. This CDR3 has 14 residues. Germline V gene data show CDR1 as DFQATT and CDR2 as SNEGSKA (reference sequence). The ends lost 5 bases at V and 1 base at J; junction bases unmatched: 6. CDR3: CSAGGVGGTDTQYF. The CDR3 DNA reads TGCAGTGCTGGGGGGGTGGGGGGCACAGATACGCAGTATTTT.

The chain carries TRBV5-1 and TRBJ1-1, with unresolved D. Per germline, CDR1 SGHRS and CDR2 YFSETQ. Deletions cut 2 bases from V and 1 base from J, with 9 bases between. CDR3 length: 14 amino acids. This chain's CDR3 is CASSLVRWNTEAFF. CDR3 coding DNA: TGCGCCAGCAGCTTAGTACGGTGGAACACTGAAGCTTTCTTT.

The chain carries TRBV9 and TRBJ2-7, with TRBD1 matching 9 bases. J gave up 3 bases and V 5 bases, and 6 bases lay outside the gene matches. This CDR3 is built from 14 residues. Germline V gene lookup returns CDR1 SGDLS and CDR2 YYNGEE. CDR3 in amino acids: CASSDRGISYEQYF. The CDR3 nucleotides read TGTGCCAGCAGTGACAGGGGGATTAGCTACGAGCAGTACTTC.

The chain has TRBV7-9 and TRBJ2-2, with TRBD2 matching 8 bases. This CDR3 contains 16 residues. Trimming at V came to 6 bases and at J to 1 base, leaving 7 bases not matched to a gene. CDR1 and CDR2 (germline): SEHNR, FQNEAQ (reference sequence). The chain's CDR3 is CASRSAGGLNTGELFF. CDR3 nucleotides: TGTGCCAGCAGGTCCGCGGGGGGTCTGAACACCGGGGAGCTGTTTTTT.

This clonotype was counted ten times or more. V is TRBV4-1 and J is TRBJ2-7, with 8 positions matching TRBD2. Trimming cost V 1 base and J 6 bases; bases outside gene matches: 8. The CDR3 spans 15 residues. The germline CDR1 and CDR2 sequences are MGHRA and YSYEKL. The CDR3 nucleotides are TGCGCCAGCAGCCAAGGGGCGGGAGGAGGGCTCGAGCAGTACTTC. It yields the protein CASSQGAGGGLEQYF.

This chain links TRBV20-1 with TRBJ2-1; 9 positions agree with TRBD2. V shed 1 base, J shed 3 bases, and the junction held 4 bases outside the gene matches. CDR3 length equals 15 residues. The germline gives CDR1 DFQATT, CDR2 SNEGSKA (reference sequence). CDR3 in DNA: TGCAGTGCTAGAGTAACTAGCGGGCACTACAATGAGCAGTTCTTC. Its translation is CSARVTSGHYNEQFF.

The chain uses TRBV30 and TRBJ2-1; D is unclear. Germline-derived CDR1 and CDR2 are GTSNPN and SVGIG (reference sequence). This CDR3 comprises 13 residues. Trimming took off 3 bases at V and 4 bases at J, with 10 bases between the two ends. The CDR3 DNA reads TGTGCCTGGAGGACGCCCGGGTACAATGAGCAGTTCTTC. Amino acids: CAWRTPGYNEQFF.

V usage is TRBV7-9 and J usage is TRBJ1-1; D remains unclear. The CDR3 runs 16 residues. The ends were cut back, 5 bases at V and 3 bases at J, with 19 bases in the middle. Germline V lookup: CDR1 SEHNR, CDR2 FQNEAQ (reference sequence). The CDR3 region is CASSPKGWVRDTEAFF. As DNA, the CDR3 is TGTGCCAGCAGCCCAAAGGGCTGGGTAAGAGACACTGAAGCTTTCTTT.

This sequence joins TRBV7-9 and TRBJ1-4, with 12 bases that match TRBD1. The length of the CDR3 is 16 residues. The germline gives CDR1 SEHNR, CDR2 FQNEAQ (reference sequence). Losses at the gene ends were 3 bases for V and 7 bases for J; bases not matched to a gene: 6. The CDR3 bases are TGTGCCAGCAGCTTGGGACAGGGGGCGGGCGGTGAAAAACTGTTTTTT. Residues: CASSLGQGAGGEKLFF.